This T cell receptor (beta chain) was documented in a study of immune evolution from preneoplasia to lung adenocarcinoma. Deletions cut 4 bases from V and 6 bases from J, with 16 bases between. Germline V gene lookup returns CDR1 MGHRA and CDR2 YSYEKL. The CDR3 has 15 amino acids. Only in-frame clones appear in the TCRdb table, and some are missing; sequencing was by immunoSEQ multiplex PCR. The sample consists of 4,000 to 6,000 clones, 76% of them appearing once. This rearrangement joins TRBV4-1 to TRBJ1-5; perhaps TRBD1 as D (6 bases). This receptor was obtained from a person aged 65-85 years with lung adenocarcinoma. Input material: FFPE minimally invasive lung adenocarcinoma tissue. The CDR3 nucleotides read TGCGCCAGCAGCCGGGACCGGGGGGCGAGTCAGCCCCAGCATTTT. Its protein product is CASSRDRGASQPQHF.